This T cell receptor beta chain was captured by sequencing in a study of beta chain features in type 1 diabetes. Study-level results: When VDJ junctions were examined, type 1 diabetes patients showed fewer insertions and more deletions. The analysis here could not establish whether HLA type shapes TCRB rearrangement.

A note on this clone: The antigen remains unidentified.

Trimming took off 2 bases at V and 7 bases at J, with 5 bases between the two ends. Germline V gives CDR1 KGHSH, CDR2 LQKENI. The CDR3 is 11 residues long. Every isolated RNA sample was fully reverse transcribed, so sequencing captured expressed TCRB transcripts. Profiled with immunoSEQ multiplex PCR; TCRdb holds only in-frame clones, not every one. Counted here are a few hundred thousand clones, about 15% occurring once; the ten biggest clones make up under 0.04%. Sequenced material: naive CD4+ T cells from blood. This clonotype was obtained from a man between 25 and 39 years old in good health. V is TRBV18 and J is TRBJ2-5; D remains unclear. The CDR3 reads CASSPVGTQYF. For the CDR3, the DNA is TGTGCCAGCTCACCAGTGGGGACCCAGTACTTC. The variable domain in full, with the rest retrieved from reference TRBV18 and TRBJ2-5, is NAGVMQNPRHLVRRRGQEARLRCSPMKGHSHVYWYRQLPEEGLKFMVYLQKENIIDESGMPKERFSAEFPKEGPSILRIQQVVRGDSAAYFCASSPVGTQYFGPGTRLLVL.